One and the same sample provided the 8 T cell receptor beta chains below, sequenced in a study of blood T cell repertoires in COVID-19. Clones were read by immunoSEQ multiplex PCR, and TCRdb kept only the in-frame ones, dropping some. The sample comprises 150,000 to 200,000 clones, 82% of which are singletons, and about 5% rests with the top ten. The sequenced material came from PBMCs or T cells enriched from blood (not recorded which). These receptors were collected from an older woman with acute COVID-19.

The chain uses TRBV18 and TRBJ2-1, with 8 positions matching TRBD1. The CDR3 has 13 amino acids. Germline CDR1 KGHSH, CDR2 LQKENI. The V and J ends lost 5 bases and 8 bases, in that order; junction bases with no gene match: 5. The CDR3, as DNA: TGTGCCAGCTCAAGGACAGGGCGCTATGAGCAGTTCTTC. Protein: CASSRTGRYEQFF.

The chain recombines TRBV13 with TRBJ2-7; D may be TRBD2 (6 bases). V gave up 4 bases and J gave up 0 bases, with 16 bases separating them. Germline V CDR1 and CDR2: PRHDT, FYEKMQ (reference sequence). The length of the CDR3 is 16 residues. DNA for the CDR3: TGTGCCAGCAGCTCATTCGGGGCGGGGAGCTCCTACGAGCAGTACTTC. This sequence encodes CASSSFGAGSSYEQYF.

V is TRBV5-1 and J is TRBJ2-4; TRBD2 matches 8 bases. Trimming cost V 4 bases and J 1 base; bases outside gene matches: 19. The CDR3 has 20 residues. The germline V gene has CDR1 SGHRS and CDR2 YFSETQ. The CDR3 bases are TGCGCCAGCAGCCCATATTTAGCGGGGACCCAAGAAGGGGCCAAAAACATTCAGTACTTC. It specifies CASSPYLAGTQEGAKNIQYF.

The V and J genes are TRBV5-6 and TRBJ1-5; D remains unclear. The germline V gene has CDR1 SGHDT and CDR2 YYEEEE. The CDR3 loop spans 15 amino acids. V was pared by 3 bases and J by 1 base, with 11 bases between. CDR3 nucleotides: TGTGCCAGCAGCTATGGACGGGAAAGCAATCAGCCCCAGCATTTT. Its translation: CASSYGRESNQPQHF.

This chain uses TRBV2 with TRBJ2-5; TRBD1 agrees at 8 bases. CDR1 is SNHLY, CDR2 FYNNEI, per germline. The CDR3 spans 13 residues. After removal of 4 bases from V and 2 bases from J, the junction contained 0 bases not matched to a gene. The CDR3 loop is CASSGTGQETQYF. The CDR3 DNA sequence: TGTGCCAGCAGTGGGACAGGGCAAGAGACCCAGTACTTC.

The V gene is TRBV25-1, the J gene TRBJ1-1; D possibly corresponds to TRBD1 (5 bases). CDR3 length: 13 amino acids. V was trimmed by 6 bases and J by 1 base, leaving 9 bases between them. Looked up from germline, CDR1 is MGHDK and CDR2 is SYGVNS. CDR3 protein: CASRAQGNTEAFF. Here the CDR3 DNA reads TGTGCCAGCAGGGCCCAGGGGAACACTGAAGCTTTCTTT. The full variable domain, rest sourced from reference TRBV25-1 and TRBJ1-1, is EADIYQTPRYLVIGTGKKITLECSQTMGHDKMYWYQQDPGMELHLIHYSYGVNSTEKGDLSSESTVSRIRTEHFPLTLESARPSHTSQYLCASRAQGNTEAFFGQGTRLTVV.

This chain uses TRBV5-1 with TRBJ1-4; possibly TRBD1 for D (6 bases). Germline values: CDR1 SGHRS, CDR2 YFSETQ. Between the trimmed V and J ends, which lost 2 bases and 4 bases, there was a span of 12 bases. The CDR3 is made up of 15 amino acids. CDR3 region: CASSFQGYLNEKLFF. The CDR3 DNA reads TGCGCCAGCAGCTTTCAGGGGTACCTTAATGAAAAACTGTTTTTT.

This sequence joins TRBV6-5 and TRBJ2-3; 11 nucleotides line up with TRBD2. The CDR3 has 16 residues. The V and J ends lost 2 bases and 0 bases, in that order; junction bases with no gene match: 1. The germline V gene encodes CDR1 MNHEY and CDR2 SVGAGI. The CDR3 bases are TGTGCCAGCAGTTACAGACTAGCGGGGAGCACAGATACGCAGTATTTT. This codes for CASSYRLAGSTDTQYF.